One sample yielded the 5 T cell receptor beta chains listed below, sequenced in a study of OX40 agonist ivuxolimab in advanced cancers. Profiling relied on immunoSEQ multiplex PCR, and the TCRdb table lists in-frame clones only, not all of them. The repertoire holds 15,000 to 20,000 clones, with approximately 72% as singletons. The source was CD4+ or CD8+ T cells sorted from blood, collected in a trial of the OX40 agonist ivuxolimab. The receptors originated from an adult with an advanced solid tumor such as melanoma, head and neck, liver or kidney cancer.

The CDR3 DNA sequence: TGTGCCAGTAGTATGTTTGAGGAGGGGCAGCCCCAGCATTTT. Its protein product is CASSMFEEGQPQHF. The chain couples TRBV19 to TRBJ1-5, with a tentative D call TRBD1 (5 bases). There are 14 residues in the CDR3. Germline-derived CDR1 and CDR2 are LNHDA and SQIVND (reference sequence). Trimming cost V 3 bases and J 7 bases, with 13 bases left between them. The entire variable domain, with the rest obtained from reference TRBV19 and TRBJ1-5, is as follows: DGGITQSPKYLFRKEGQNVTLSCEQNLNHDAMYWYRQDPGQGLRLIYYSQIVNDFQKGDIAEGYSVSREKKESFPLTVTSAQKNPTAFYLCASSMFEEGQPQHFGDGTRLSIL.

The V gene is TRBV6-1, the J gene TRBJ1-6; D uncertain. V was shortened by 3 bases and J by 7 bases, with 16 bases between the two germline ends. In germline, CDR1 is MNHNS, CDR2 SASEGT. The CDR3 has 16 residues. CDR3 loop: CASSEWSGEINSPLHF. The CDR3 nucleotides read TGTGCCAGCAGTGAGTGGTCGGGAGAGATAAATTCACCCCTCCACTTT.

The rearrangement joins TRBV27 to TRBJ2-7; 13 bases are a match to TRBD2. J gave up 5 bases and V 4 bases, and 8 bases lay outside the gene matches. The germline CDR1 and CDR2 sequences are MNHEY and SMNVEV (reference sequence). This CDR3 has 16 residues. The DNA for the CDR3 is TGTGCCAGCAGTTCAGGGACTAGCGGGGCGGCAAACGAGCAGTACTTC. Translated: CASSSGTSGAANEQYF.

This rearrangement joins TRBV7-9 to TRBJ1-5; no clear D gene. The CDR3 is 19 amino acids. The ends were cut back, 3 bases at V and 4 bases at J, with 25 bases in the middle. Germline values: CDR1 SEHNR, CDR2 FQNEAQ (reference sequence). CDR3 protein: CASSLVLGFELEANQPQHF. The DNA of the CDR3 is TGTGCCAGCAGCTTGGTCCTCGGGTTCGAACTAGAGGCGAATCAGCCCCAGCATTTT.

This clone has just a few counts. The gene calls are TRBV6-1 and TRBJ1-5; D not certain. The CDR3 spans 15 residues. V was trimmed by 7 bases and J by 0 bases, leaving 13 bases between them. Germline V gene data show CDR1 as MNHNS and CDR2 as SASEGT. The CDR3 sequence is CASTWTADSNQPQHF. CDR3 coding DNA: TGTGCCAGCACCTGGACGGCAGATAGCAATCAGCCCCAGCATTTT.